This record covers a single TCR beta chain. V lost 1 base and J lost 11, with 16 bases in between. In germline, CDR1 is SGHTA, CDR2 FQGNSA. This CDR3 has 14 amino acids. The data belong to a study of T cell repertoires in cytomegalovirus infection. Study at large: Both CMV infection and a matching HLA type were indicated by public TCR beta signatures.

A single record per CDR3 protein comes from TCRdb applying MiXCR to the reads. The sample carries fewer than 350,000 distinct CDR3 sequences, 8% to 9.5% recorded once. The sequenced sample was PBMCs. The chain recombines TRBV7-2 with TRBJ2-3; D gene uncertain. The sequence was obtained from a human donor in good health (CMV status not recorded). Some clones in this sample may be carry-over from other donors' samples. The CDR3 DNA follows: TGTGCCAGCAGCTTAGGTGAGCTAGGCCAAAAGCAGTATTTT. Its translation is CASSLGELGQKQYF.